The present T cell receptor beta chain was sequenced within a study of CD8 T cells in Susac syndrome. Concerning this clonotype itself: The antigen remains unidentified.

Findings of the study overall: As acknowledged by the study, its TCR sequencing and HLA analysis included a relatively small number of individuals.

Germline V gene sequence: CDR1 MNHEY, CDR2 SMNVEV (reference sequence). Between the trimmed V and J ends, which lost 4 bases and 1 base, there was a span of 10 bases. There are 14 residues in the CDR3. From blood CD8+ and CD4+ T cells, the TCR beta chain was sequenced. Bulk CD8+ and CD4+ cells came from magnetic negative isolation; CD8+ TEMRA by FACS. When the RNA was reverse transcribed, random hexamers were used with an input of roughly 0.45 to 1 ug. Amplification of TCR beta CDR3 was carried out by immunoSEQ multiplex PCR, which covered 54 Vbeta and 13 Jbeta segments. TCRdb re-called the immunoSEQ multiplex PCR reads through MiXCR, storing one row per CDR3 protein. The repertoire includes around 170,000 distinct CDR3 sequences, 85% to 95% of them detected once, and 0.15% to 0.2% sits in the top ten.

This chain connects TRBV27 to TRBJ1-1; D perhaps matches TRBD1 (6 bases). This receptor was identified in a human donor with multiple sclerosis. Material: CD8+ T cells from PBMCs. The DNA for the CDR3 is TGTGCCAGCAGTTCGGGACACCCGAACACTGAAGCTTTCTTT. Protein product: CASSSGHPNTEAFF.